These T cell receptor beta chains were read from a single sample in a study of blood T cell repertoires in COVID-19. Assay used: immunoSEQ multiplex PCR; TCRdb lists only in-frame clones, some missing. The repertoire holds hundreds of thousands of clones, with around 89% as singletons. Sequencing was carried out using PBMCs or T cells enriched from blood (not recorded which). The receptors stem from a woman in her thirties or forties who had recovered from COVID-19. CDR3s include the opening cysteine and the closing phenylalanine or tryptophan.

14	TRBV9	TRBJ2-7	CASSPGTRGGEQYF
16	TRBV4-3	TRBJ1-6	CASRRTGGSYNSPLHF
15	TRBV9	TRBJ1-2	CASSVVGTGVYGYTF
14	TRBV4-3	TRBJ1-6	CASSQGQGFSPLHF
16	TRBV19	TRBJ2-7	CASSSSQGLSSYEQYF
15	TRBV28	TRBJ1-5	CASSPRSHSNQPQHF
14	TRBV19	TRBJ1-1	CASSGTGVGAEAFF
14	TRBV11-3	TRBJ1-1	CASTPGGPSTEAFF
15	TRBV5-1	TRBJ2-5	CASSTLAARQETQYF
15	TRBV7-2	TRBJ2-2	CASSSQGVQTGELFF
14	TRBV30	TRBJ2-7	CAWTSGAFPYEQYF
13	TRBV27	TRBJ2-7	CASRTSGTYEQYF
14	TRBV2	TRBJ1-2	CASSSTGRDYGYTF
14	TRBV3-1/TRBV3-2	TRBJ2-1	CASSQDGRGNEQFF
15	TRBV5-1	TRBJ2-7	CASSIRDSSSYEQYF
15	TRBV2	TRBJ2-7	CASKSASGIPYEQYF
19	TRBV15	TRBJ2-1	CATSRDKLSRTPKDNEQFF
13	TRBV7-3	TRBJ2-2	CASSLRTPGELFF
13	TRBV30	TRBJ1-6	CAWSRVGDSPLHF
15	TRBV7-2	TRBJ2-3	CASSFDRGPTDTQYF
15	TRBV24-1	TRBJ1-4	CATSDHETSNEKLFF
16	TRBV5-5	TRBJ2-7	CASRPDGAGQHYEQYF
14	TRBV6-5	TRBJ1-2	CASSYSKGSYGYTF
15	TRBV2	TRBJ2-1	CASRPPGQGAGEQFF
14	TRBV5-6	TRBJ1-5	CASSLGRGLQPQHF
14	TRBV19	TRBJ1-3	CASTTVGSGNTIYF
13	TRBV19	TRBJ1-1	CASSTWGDTEAFF